The T cell receptor (beta chain) described here comes from a study of CD8+CD57+ T cells in acquired aplastic anemia. At the level of the study: Sorted CD4+ and CD8+ cells gave a mean 3.2 ug DNA, range about 0.19 to 27.4 ug. Whole-study findings and limits: Overlap between patients and controls comprised 25 to 35 CD8+ CDR3 sequences.

Deletions cut 2 bases from V and 14 bases from J, with 24 bases between. This CDR3 spans 16 amino acids. Germline lookup yields CDR1 SGHTA and CDR2 FQGNSA. CDR3 and TCR beta VDJ profiling relied on genomic DNA as the template. TCRdb used MiXCR to reprocess the reads, holding one entry per CDR3 protein. The repertoire includes hundreds of thousands of distinct CDR3 sequences, 65% to 80% of them detected once, and 4% sits in the top ten. A note on this clonotype: The antigen is unknown.

V is TRBV7-2 and J is TRBJ1-4; D not certain. This sequence originates from a human donor in good health, serving as a control. The sequenced material came from sorted CD4+, CD8+, or CD8+CD57+ T cells (not recorded which) from PBMCs. CDR3 DNA sequence: TGTGCCAGCAGCTTAATGACTAGCGGAGTCTCCGAACAGCTGTTTTTT. Translated: CASSLMTSGVSEQLFF.